This T cell receptor (beta chain) was captured by sequencing in a study of TIL therapy for anti-PD-1-resistant metastatic lung cancer. Across the study: Tumors were harvested before any PD-1/PD-L1 blockade. Patients had a median age of nearly 55 years (range about 35-80). Most patients had lung adenocarcinoma; several tumors were EGFR-mutant, two ALK-rearranged; half smoked currently or formerly.

The libraries were made with immunoSEQ v3. The table came from immunoSEQ multiplex PCR; TCRdb's copy has only in-frame clones and leaves some out. The sample has approximately 60,000 clones, roughly 70% seen once. Time point of the sample: pre-treatment sample, taken before nivolumab and TIL therapy. There are 11 residues in the CDR3. Germline CDR1 and CDR2: MDHEN and SYDVKM. V lost 7 bases, J lost 6 bases, and 9 bases lay in between. A remark on this clone: What it recognizes is unknown.

Study-wide points: Treatment-naive, never-smoker and oncogene-addicted patients were overrepresented in this highly selected cohort.

The source material was blood, sampled at baseline. This chain connects TRBV28 to TRBJ1-2; D not certain. This receptor was taken from a person between 30 and 80 years old with non-small cell lung cancer. The CDR3 here is CASTISNGYTF. CDR3 nucleotide sequence: TGTGCCAGCACCATTAGTAATGGCTACACCTTC.